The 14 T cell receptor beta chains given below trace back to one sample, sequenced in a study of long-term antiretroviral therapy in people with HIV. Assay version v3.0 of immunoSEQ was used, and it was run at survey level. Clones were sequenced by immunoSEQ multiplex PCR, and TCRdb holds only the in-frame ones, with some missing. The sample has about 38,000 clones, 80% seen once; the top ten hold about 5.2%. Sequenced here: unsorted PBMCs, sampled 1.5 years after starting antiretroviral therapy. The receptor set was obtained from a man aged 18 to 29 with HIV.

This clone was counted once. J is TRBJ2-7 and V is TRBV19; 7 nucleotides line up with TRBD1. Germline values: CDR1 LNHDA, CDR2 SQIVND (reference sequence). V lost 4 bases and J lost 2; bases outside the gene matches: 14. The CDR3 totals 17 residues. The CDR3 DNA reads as TGTGCCAGTAGTACACACCCCACAGGGGCGATAGCCTACGAGCAGTACTTC. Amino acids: CASSTHPTGAIAYEQYF.

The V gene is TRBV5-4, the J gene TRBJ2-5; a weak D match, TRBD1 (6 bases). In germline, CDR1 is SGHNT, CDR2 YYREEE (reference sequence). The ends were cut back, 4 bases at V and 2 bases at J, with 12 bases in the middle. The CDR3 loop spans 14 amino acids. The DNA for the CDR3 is TGTGCCAGCAGCCCGGACAGTCGACAAGAGACCCAGTACTTC. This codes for CASSPDSRQETQYF.

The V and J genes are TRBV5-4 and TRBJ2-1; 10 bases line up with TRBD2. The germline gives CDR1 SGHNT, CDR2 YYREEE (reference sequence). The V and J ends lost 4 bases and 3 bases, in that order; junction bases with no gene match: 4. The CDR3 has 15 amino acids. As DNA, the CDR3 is TGTGCCAGCAGCCAAACTAGCGGGGACTACAATGAGCAGTTCTTC. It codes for CASSQTSGDYNEQFF.

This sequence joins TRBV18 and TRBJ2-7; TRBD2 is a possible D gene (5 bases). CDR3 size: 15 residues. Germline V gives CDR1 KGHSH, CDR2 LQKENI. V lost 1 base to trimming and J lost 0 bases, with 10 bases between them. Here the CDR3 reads CASSPLRDSSYEQYF. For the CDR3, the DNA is TGTGCCAGCTCACCACTGAGGGATAGCTCCTACGAGCAGTACTTC.

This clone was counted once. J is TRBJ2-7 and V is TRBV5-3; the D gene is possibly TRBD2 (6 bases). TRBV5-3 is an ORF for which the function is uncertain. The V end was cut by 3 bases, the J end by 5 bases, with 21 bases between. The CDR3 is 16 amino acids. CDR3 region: CARSCPGRRNRNEQYF. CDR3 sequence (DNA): TGTGCCAGAAGCTGCCCAGGGAGGCGAAATAGGAACGAGCAGTACTTC.

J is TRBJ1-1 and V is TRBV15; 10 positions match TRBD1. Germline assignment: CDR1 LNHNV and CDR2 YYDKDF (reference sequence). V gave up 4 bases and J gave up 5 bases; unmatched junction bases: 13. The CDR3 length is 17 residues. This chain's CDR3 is CATSIRGTGARGTEAFF. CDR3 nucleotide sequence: TGTGCCACCAGCATTCGGGGGACAGGGGCACGAGGGACTGAAGCTTTCTTT.

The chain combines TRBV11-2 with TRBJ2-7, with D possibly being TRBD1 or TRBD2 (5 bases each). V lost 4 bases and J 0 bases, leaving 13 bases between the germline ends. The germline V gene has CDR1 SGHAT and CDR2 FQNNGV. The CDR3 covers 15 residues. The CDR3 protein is CASSSGTYSSYEQYF. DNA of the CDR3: TGTGCCAGCAGCTCTGGGACCTACAGCTCCTACGAGCAGTACTTC.

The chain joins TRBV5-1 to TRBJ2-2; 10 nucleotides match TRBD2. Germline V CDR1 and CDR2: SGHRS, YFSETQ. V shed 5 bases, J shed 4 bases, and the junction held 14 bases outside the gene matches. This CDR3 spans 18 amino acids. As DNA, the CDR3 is TGCGCCAGCAGTGGAGGGGAACAAGCGGGAGGGCCCACCGGGGAGCTGTTTTTT. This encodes CASSGGEQAGGPTGELFF.

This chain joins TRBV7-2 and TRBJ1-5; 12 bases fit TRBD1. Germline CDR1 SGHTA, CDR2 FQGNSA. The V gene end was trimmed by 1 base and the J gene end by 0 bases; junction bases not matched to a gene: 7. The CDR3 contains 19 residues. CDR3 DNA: TGTGCCAGCAGCTTAGTTCCGGGACAGGGGGCGTATAGCAATCAGCCCCAGCATTTT. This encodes CASSLVPGQGAYSNQPQHF.

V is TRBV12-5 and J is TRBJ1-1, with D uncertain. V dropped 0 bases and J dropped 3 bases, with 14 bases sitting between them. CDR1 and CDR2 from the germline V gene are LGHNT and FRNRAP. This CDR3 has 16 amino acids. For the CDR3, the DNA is TGTGCTAGTGGTTTGGTACTTGGGGTTGGGCACACTGAAGCTTTCTTT. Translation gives CASGLVLGVGHTEAFF.

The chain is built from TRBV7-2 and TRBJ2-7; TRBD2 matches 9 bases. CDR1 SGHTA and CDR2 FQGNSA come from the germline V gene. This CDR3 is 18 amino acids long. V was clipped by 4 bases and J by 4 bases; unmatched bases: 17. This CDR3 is CASSSTRREGAGFYEQYF. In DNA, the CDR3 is TGTGCCAGCAGCTCGACTAGGCGGGAGGGCGCGGGTTTTTACGAGCAGTACTTC. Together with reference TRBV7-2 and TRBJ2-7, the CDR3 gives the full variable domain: GAGVSQSPSNKVTEKGKDVELRCDPISGHTALYWYRQSLGQGLEFLIYFQGNSAPDKSGLPSDRFSAERTGGSVSTLTIQRTQQEDSAVYLCASSSTRREGAGFYEQYFGPGTRLTVT.

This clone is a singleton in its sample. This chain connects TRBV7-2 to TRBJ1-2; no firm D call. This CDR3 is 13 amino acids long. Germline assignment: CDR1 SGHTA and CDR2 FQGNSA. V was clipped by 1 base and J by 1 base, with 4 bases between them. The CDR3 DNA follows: TGTGCCAGCAGCTTAGTCATTAACTATGGCTACACCTTC. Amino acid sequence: CASSLVINYGYTF. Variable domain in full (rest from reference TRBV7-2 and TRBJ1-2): GAGVSQSPSNKVTEKGKDVELRCDPISGHTALYWYRQSLGQGLEFLIYFQGNSAPDKSGLPSDRFSAERTGGSVSTLTIQRTQQEDSAVYLCASSLVINYGYTFGSGTRLTVV.

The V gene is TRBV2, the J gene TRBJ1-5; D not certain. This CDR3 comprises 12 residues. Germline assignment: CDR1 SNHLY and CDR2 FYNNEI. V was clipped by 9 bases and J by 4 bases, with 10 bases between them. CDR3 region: CASQVGNQPQHF. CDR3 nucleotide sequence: TGTGCCAGTCAAGTCGGGAATCAGCCCCAGCATTTT.

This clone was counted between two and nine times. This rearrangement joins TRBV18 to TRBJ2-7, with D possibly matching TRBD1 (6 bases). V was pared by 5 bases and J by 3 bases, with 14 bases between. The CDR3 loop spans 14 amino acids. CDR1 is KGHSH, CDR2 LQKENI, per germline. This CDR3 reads CASSSLGADYEQYF. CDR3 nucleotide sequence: TGTGCCAGCTCATCTCTGGGGGCGGACTACGAGCAGTACTTC. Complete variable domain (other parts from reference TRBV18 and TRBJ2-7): NAGVMQNPRHLVRRRGQEARLRCSPMKGHSHVYWYRQLPEEGLKFMVYLQKENIIDESGMPKERFSAEFPKEGPSILRIQQVVRGDSAAYFCASSSLGADYEQYFGPGTRLTVT.